This is a list of T cell receptor beta chains from one sample in a study of T-cell memory formation after mild COVID-19. TCRdb redid the calling of the 5' RACE reads with MiXCR, one entry per CDR3 protein. The sample holds about 190,000 distinct CDR3 sequences, around 16% seen once. Sequenced: PBMCs or a T cell subset sorted from them (not recorded which). The receptors shown here come from an adult woman who had mild COVID-19 (a few samples of this study predate the infection). Cell type and time point are not known. Both conserved end residues are part of each CDR3. D genes are given only for firm matches. Clone size appears in some rows only: once, few, many, or a class for an expanded clone.

D	size	J	V	CDR3	DNA
.	few	TRBJ2-1	TRBV7-2	CASSLAGLSYNEQFF	TGTGCCAGCAGCTTAGCCGGCCTTTCCTACAATGAGCAGTTCTTC
.	many	TRBJ1-2	TRBV27	CASSLSRGGGYGYTF	TGTGCCAGCAGTTTATCTCGTGGGGGAGGGTATGGCTACACCTTC
TRBD2	.	TRBJ2-2	TRBV9	CASSLLAGANTGELFF	TGTGCCAGCAGCCTACTAGCGGGAGCGAACACCGGGGAGCTGTTTTTT
TRBD2	.	TRBJ2-3	TRBV7-2	CASSLGTSGYTQYF	TGTGCCAGCAGCTTAGGGACTAGCGGTTATACGCAGTATTTT
.	few	TRBJ2-4	TRBV3-1	CASTRGGYKNIQYF	TGTGCCAGCACCCGAGGGGGATACAAAAACATTCAGTACTTC
.	.	TRBJ1-4	TRBV12-3/TRBV12-4	CASSSQGNEKLFF	TGTGCCAGCAGTAGCCAGGGAAATGAAAAACTGTTTTTT
.	.	TRBJ1-4	TRBV27	CASSPFQGYNEKLFF	TGTGCCAGCAGTCCATTTCAGGGTTACAATGAAAAACTGTTTTTT
.	.	TRBJ1-2	TRBV14	CASSQVPGYGYTF	TGTGCCAGCAGCCAAGTCCCCGGGTATGGCTACACCTTC
.	.	TRBJ1-1	TRBV5-1	CASSTAGLNTEAFF	TGCGCCAGCAGTACGGCGGGTCTGAACACTGAAGCTTTCTTT
.	few	TRBJ1-5	TRBV7-2	CASSLAGGDQPQHF	TGTGCCAGCAGCTTAGCAGGGGGTGATCAGCCCCAGCATTTT
.	few	TRBJ2-5	TRBV20-1	CSASFAGKETQYF	TGCAGTGCCAGTTTCGCCGGTAAAGAGACCCAGTACTTC
TRBD2	many	TRBJ2-6	TRBV20-1	CSAGGTSGGLSSGANVLTF	TGCAGTGCTGGGGGGACTAGCGGGGGACTCAGCTCTGGGGCCAACGTCCTGACTTTC
.	few	TRBJ2-5	TRBV5-1	CASSSGARQETQYF	TGCGCCAGCAGCTCGGGGGCTCGGCAAGAGACCCAGTACTTC
.	.	TRBJ2-3	TRBV7-9	CASLKTGLAADTQYF	TGTGCCAGCCTGAAGACGGGCCTAGCTGCTGATACGCAGTATTTT
.	.	TRBJ1-5	TRBV5-5	CASSFNSILQPQHF	TGTGCCAGCAGCTTTAATTCAATTTTGCAGCCCCAGCATTTT
.	.	TRBJ2-3	TRBV6-1	CASTMTYSRTDTQYF	TGTGCCAGCACTATGACATATTCCCGCACAGATACGCAGTATTTT
.	.	TRBJ2-1	TRBV20-1	CSARDHGGGSYNEQFF	TGCAGTGCTAGAGATCACGGCGGCGGGTCCTACAATGAGCAGTTCTTC
.	.	TRBJ2-7	TRBV20-1	CSASLGPRYEQYF	TGCAGTGCTAGTCTTGGGCCTCGCTACGAGCAGTACTTC
TRBD2	.	TRBJ2-5	TRBV12-3/TRBV12-4	CASSPGTSGVGETQYF	TGTGCCAGCAGTCCCGGGACTAGCGGGGTGGGAGAGACCCAGTACTTC
.	many	TRBJ1-1	TRBV20-1	CSARGGLNTEAFF	TGCAGTGCTAGAGGGGGGTTGAACACTGAAGCTTTCTTT
TRBD2	.	TRBJ2-3	TRBV5-1	CASSTSAGGTDTQYF	TGCGCCAGCAGCACCTCCGCGGGGGGCACAGATACGCAGTATTTT
TRBD1	few	TRBJ2-5	TRBV5-5	CASSLETGGGQETQYF	TGTGCCAGCAGCTTGGAGACAGGGGGCGGCCAAGAGACCCAGTACTTC
.	.	TRBJ1-5	TRBV4-1	CASSRPVDLRQPQHF	TGCGCCAGCAGCCGCCCAGTGGACCTCCGTCAGCCCCAGCATTTT
.	few	TRBJ1-1	TRBV7-3	CASSLMADTEAFF	TGTGCCAGCAGTCTTATGGCGGATACTGAAGCTTTCTTT
TRBD2	few	TRBJ2-7	TRBV5-6	CASSSQSGSGEQYF	TGTGCCAGCAGCTCCCAAAGCGGGAGTGGCGAGCAGTACTTC
TRBD2	many	TRBJ2-1	TRBV5-1	CASSSLAGAGNEQFF	TGCGCCAGCAGCTCTCTAGCGGGAGCGGGTAATGAGCAGTTCTTC
.	.	TRBJ1-2	TRBV20-1	CSAGGLGGQGSVRGYTF	TGCAGTGCTGGGGGTCTGGGAGGCCAGGGCTCCGTTCGTGGCTACACCTTC
.	.	TRBJ2-5	TRBV12-3/TRBV12-4	CASSPGEETQYF	TGTGCCAGCAGTCCGGGGGAAGAGACCCAGTACTTC
TRBD1	.	TRBJ2-7	TRBV6-2/TRBV6-3	CASEGGQGAFEQYF	TGTGCCAGCGAGGGAGGACAGGGGGCTTTCGAGCAGTACTTC